This TCR beta chain was sequenced during a study of molecular identifiers for immune sequencing clone quantification (dated by TCRdb to 2016 to 2018). In the study overall: For a replicate experiment, RNA from approximately 20,000 or 100,000 naive CD8 T cells was divided into five aliquots, of which four were sequenced. This methods study benchmarked molecular-identifier clustering-based TCR repertoire sequencing (MIDCIRS) and TCR RNA copy counting, using CD8 T cells to do so.

The paper's findings and limits, for the study overall: The sizes of highly expanded clones could end up underestimated when identical TCR molecules share a barcode. When barcode sub-clustering was omitted, TCR diversity was inflated by chimeric consensus sequences, with chimeras reaching as high as 47%. Spiked-in Jurkat TCR RNA equal to a single cell's worth was reported to be detectable even within one million naive CD8 T cells. Spiked-in Jurkat TCR RNA (about ten copies' worth), which is not part of the donor repertoire, was contained in the naive libraries. About 3 recovered TCR RNA copies per cell were obtained by modeling, versus around 10 by digital PCR, implying a capture efficiency of approximately 27%. Clones above 20 RNA copies held over 97% of molecules in CMV-specific effector cells but under 1% in naive cells.

From the germline V gene, CDR1 is MGHRA and CDR2 is YSYEKL. V is clipped by 6 bases and J by 3 bases, and the sequence between their germline boundaries is 3 bases long. The CDR3 measures 12 amino acids from cysteine to phenylalanine. The retained sequence is limited to the CDR3, 36 bases, with the frame set at the first base. Library preparation employed PCR. The listed sequencing device is Illumina HiSeq 4000. Preparation of bulk TCR libraries followed a previously described approach, with the TCR primers listed in Table S5. Purification of total RNA was performed with the Qiagen AllPrep DNA/RNA kit. Before analysis, reads from multiple sequencing runs of the same library were pooled. The authors processed their data as follows. Reads were retained only if the reads had an exact TCR constant sequence, and the retained reads were trimmed to 150 nt and grouped according to their 12-nt molecular barcodes. Reads within each barcode group were sub-clustered using a 15% Levenshtein threshold, and quality-weighted consensus sequences were constructed for each RNA molecule. Non-functional sequences were excluded, and lower-count sequences lying one edit away from another sequence were also excluded. Based on fitting two negative binomial distributions, any barcode sub-cluster with under 20% of the maximum read count was discarded. TCRdb reprocessing: public reads trimmed at Q25 with fastp, clones called with MiXCR, in-frame beta chains kept. Rows matching on CDR3 protein sequence are summarized as one entry with the most common DNA and genes. The V and J calls come from TCRdb's annotation, not from the publication. This sample gives just under 650,000 distinct CDR3 sequences in total; about 20% of them show up just once. 0.85% of the sample belongs to the ten largest clones.

This clonotype was recorded many times. Its antigen remains unidentified. Per-base qualities were not stored, and no clone one base away is much larger. Naive CD8 T cell libraries were made from 20,000 to 1,000,000 sorted cells using 10%, 30% or 50% of purified RNA. Naive CD8 T cells were FACS-sorted as CD8+CD4-CCR7+CD45RA+ on a BD FACSAria II into RLT Plus buffer. Approximately eleven TCR copies' worth of Jurkat RNA were spiked into roughly 17,000-1,100,000 naive CD8 T cell samples to test detection sensitivity. CD8 T cells were enriched with RosetteSep CD8+ T Cell Enrichment Cocktail and Ficoll-Paque, followed by ACK red cell lysis.

The specimen sequenced was naive CD8+ T cells from blood, with Jurkat cell RNA spiked in. This sample's cell subset or site label indicates: FACS-sorted CD8+CD4-CCR7+CD45RA+ naive T cells. This clonotype originated in a human donor in good health. Some libraries in this study had Jurkat cell RNA spiked in. The V and J segments used are TRBV4-1 and TRBJ2-6; the D gene identity is not certain. The sequenced DNA: TGCGCCAGCAGGGGTGGGGCCAACGTCCTGACTTTC. It is translated as CASRGGANVLTF.